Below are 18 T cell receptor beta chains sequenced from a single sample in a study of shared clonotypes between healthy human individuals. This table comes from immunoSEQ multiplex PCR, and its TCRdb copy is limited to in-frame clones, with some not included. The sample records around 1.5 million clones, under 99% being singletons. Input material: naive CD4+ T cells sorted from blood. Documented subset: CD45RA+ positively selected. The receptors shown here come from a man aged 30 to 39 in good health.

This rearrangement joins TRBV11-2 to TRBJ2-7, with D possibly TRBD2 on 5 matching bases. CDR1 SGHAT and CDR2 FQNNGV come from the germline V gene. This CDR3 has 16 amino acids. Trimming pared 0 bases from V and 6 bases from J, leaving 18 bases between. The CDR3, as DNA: TGTGCCAGCAGCTTAGACTCGAGGCCCCTTAGCGTCGAGCAGTACTTC. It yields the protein CASSLDSRPLSVEQYF.

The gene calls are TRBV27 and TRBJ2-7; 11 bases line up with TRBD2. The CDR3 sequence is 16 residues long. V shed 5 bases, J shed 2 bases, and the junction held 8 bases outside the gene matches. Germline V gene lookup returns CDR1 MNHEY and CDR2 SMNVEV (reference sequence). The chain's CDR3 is CASSRLAGKPTYEQYF. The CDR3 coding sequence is TGTGCCAGCAGTCGACTAGCGGGAAAGCCCACCTACGAGCAGTACTTC.

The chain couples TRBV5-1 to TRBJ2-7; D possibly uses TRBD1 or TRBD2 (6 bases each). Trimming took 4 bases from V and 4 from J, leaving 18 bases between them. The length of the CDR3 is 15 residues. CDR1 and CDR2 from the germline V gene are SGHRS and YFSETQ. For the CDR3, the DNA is TGCGCCAGCAGCCCCCTGGGGGGCAGTCAATACGAGCAGTACTTC. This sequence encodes CASSPLGGSQYEQYF.

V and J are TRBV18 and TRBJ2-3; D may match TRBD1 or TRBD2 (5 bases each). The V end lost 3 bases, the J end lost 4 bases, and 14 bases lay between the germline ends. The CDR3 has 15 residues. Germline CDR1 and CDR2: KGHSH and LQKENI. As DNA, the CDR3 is TGTGCCAGCTCACCTCCTGACCCGGGGCCAGATACGCAGTATTTT. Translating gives CASSPPDPGPDTQYF.

CDR3 amino acids: CSVGLGEAGSYNEQFF. The DNA of the CDR3 is TGCAGCGTTGGACTAGGCGAGGCCGGATCCTACAATGAGCAGTTCTTC. V usage is TRBV29-1 and J usage is TRBJ2-1; tentative D call: TRBD2 (6 bases). Germline V lookup: CDR1 SQVTM, CDR2 ANQGSEA. The CDR3 spans 16 residues. V was pared by 4 bases and J by 1 base, with 17 bases between.

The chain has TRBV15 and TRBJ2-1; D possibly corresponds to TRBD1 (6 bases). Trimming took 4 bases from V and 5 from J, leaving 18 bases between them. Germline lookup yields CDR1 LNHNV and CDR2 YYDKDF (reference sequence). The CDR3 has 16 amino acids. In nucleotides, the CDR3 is TGTGCCACCAGCAACCCGGGACACGGTCAAAACAATGAGCAGTTCTTC. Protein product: CATSNPGHGQNNEQFF.

The CDR3 is CSVLSRGSFSYEQYF. The DNA of the CDR3 is TGCAGCGTTCTAAGCCGCGGGAGCTTCTCCTACGAGCAGTACTTC. The rearrangement joins TRBV29-1 to TRBJ2-7; 7 nucleotides align to TRBD2. CDR1 and CDR2 from the germline V gene are SQVTM and ANQGSEA. V trimming: 5 bases; J trimming: 0 bases; junction bases outside the gene matches: 10. This CDR3 spans 15 amino acids.

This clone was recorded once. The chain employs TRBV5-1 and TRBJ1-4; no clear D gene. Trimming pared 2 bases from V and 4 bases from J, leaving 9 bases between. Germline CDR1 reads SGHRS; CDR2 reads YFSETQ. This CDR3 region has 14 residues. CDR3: CASSLGRINEKLFF. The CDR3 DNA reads TGCGCCAGCAGCTTAGGGCGGATTAATGAAAAACTGTTTTTT.

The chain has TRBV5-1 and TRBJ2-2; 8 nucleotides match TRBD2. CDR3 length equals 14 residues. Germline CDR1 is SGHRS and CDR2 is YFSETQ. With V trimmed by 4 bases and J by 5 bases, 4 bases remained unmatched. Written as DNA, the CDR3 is TGCGCCAGCAGCGCCGGGACTAGGACCGGGGAGCTGTTTTTT. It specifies CASSAGTRTGELFF.

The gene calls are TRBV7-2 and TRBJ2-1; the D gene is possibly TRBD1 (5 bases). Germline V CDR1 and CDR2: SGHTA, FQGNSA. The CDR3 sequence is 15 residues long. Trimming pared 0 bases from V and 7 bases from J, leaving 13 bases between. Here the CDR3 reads CASSLALTGWNEQFF. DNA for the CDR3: TGTGCCAGCAGCTTAGCGCTCACAGGTTGGAATGAGCAGTTCTTC.

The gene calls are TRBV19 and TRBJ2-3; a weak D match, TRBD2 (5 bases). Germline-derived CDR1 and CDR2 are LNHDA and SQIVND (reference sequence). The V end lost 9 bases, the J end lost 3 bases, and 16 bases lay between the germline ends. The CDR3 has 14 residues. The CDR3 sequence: CASRGPKLTDTQYF. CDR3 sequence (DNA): TGTGCCAGCCGAGGGCCTAAGTTAACAGATACGCAGTATTTT.

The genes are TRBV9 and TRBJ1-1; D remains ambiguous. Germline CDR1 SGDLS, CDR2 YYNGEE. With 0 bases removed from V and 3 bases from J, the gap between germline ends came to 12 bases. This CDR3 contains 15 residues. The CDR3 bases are TGTGCCAGCAGCGTAGGGCGACCTGGGGACACTGAAGCTTTCTTT. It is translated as CASSVGRPGDTEAFF. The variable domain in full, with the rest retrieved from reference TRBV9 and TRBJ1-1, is DSGVTQTPKHLITATGQRVTLRCSPRSGDLSVYWYQQSLDQGLQFLIQYYNGEERAKGNILERFSAQQFPDLHSELNLSSLELGDSALYFCASSVGRPGDTEAFFGQGTRLTVV.

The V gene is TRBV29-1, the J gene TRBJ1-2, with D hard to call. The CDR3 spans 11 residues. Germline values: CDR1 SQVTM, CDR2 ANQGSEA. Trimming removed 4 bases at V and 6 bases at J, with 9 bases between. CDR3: CSVGAVDGYTF. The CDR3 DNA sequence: TGCAGCGTTGGGGCAGTGGATGGCTACACCTTC. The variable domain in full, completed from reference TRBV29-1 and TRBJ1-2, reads SAVISQKPSRDICQRGTSLTIQCQVDSQVTMMFWYRQQPGQSLTLIATANQGSEATYESGFVIDKFPISRPNLTFSTLTVSNMSPEDSSIYLCSVGAVDGYTFGSGTRLTVV.

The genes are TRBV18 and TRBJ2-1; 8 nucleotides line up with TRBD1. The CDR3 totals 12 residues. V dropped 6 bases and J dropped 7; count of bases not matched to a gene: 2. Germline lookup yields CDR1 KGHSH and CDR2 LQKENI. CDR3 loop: CASSRTGNEQFF. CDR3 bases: TGTGCCAGCTCGCGGACAGGGAATGAGCAGTTCTTC.

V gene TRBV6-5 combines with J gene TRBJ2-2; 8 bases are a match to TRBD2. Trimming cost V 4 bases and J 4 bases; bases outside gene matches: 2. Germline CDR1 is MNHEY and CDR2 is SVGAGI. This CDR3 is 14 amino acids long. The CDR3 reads CASSLSGGTGELFF. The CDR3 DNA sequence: TGTGCCAGCAGTTTGAGCGGGGGCACCGGGGAGCTGTTTTTT.

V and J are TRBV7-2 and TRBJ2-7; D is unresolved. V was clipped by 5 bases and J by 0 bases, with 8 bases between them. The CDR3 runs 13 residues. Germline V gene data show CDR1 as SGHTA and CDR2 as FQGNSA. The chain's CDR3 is CASSRGPSYEQYF. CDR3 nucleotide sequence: TGTGCCAGCAGCCGTGGACCCTCCTACGAGCAGTACTTC.

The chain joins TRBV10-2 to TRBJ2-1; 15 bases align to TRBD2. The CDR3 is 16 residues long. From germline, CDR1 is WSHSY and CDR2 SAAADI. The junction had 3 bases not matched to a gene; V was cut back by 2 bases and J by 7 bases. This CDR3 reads CASSEGLAGGKNEQFF. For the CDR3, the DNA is TGCGCCAGCAGTGAGGGACTAGCGGGAGGGAAAAATGAGCAGTTCTTC.

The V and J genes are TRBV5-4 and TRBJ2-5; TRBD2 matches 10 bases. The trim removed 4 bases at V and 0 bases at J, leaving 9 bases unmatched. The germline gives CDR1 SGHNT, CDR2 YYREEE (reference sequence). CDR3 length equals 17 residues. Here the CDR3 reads CASSPPYSGRNQETQYF. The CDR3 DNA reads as TGTGCCAGCAGCCCGCCCTATAGCGGGAGGAACCAAGAGACCCAGTACTTC.